This TCR beta chain was identified in a study of shared clonotypes between healthy human individuals. At the level of the study: The plates for each donor numbered three CD4 naive, three CD4 memory, two CD8 naive and one CD8 memory. Study-wide points: Against clonotypes common to all four donors, non-shared ones had lower generation probabilities.

Sequencing used immunoSEQ multiplex PCR; TCRdb keeps in-frame clones, though not all of them. The table shows 1.4 million to 1.5 million clones, with approximately 96% occurring only once. On this clone: The antigen is undetermined.

This CDR3 comprises 13 residues. The V and J ends lost 4 bases and 3 bases respectively, with 11 bases between them. CDR1 SQVTM and CDR2 ANQGSEA come from the germline V gene. The chain employs TRBV29-1 and TRBJ2-3; weak D call: TRBD1 (6 bases). This TCR was sampled from a man aged 30 to 39 in good health. Source material: naive CD4+ T cells sorted from blood. As for subset: CD45RA+ positively selected. CDR3 amino acids: CSVGTVHTDTQYF. The DNA for the CDR3 is TGCAGCGTTGGGACAGTGCATACAGATACGCAGTATTTT.